This entry features one T cell receptor beta chain sequence. Generated by immunoSEQ multiplex PCR, the TCRdb table keeps only in-frame clones and is missing some. The table lists roughly 350,000 clones, 80% to 90% of them singletons. This sample was included in a study of blood T cell repertoires in COVID-19. Study-wide background: Nucleic acid was either cDNA or gDNA, and it came from T cells, B-cell-depleted T cells, or PBMCs.

V was pared by 5 bases and J by 2 bases, with 6 bases between. The CDR3 runs 12 residues. CDR1 is ENHRY, CDR2 SYGVKD, per germline. The material sequenced was peripheral blood. This sequence originates from a woman in her thirties with COVID-19, enrolled during active disease. The V gene is TRBV10-3, the J gene TRBJ1-2; D might be TRBD1 (6 bases). The CDR3 DNA follows: TGTGCCATCAGTACAGGGAACTATGGCTACACCTTC. It encodes CAISTGNYGYTF.